This is a list of T cell receptor beta chains from one sample in a study of shared clonotypes between healthy human individuals. The data were produced by immunoSEQ multiplex PCR, yet TCRdb's version contains in-frame clones alone and is incomplete. The sample records more than 2 million clones, approximately 96% being singletons. The sample consisted of naive CD4+ T cells sorted from blood. The origin of the receptors is a man aged 18 to 29 in good health. CDR3s include the opening cysteine and the closing phenylalanine or tryptophan. A D gene is named only where the DNA matches it firmly. Not every row has a clone size; where given, it reads once, few, many or a size class.

.,TRBJ2-4,.,TRBV7-2,TGTGCCAGCAGCAACTGGGACCGGGGGGCCAAAAACATTCAGTACTTC,CASSNWDRGAKNIQYF
.,TRBJ2-7,.,TRBV11-2,TGTGCCAGCAGCTTAGACTCCCGCAGTAACTACGAGCAGTACTTC,CASSLDSRSNYEQYF
TRBD1,TRBJ2-7,.,TRBV5-1,TGCGCCAGCAGCTCGACAGGGGGCGCCTACGAGCAGTACTTC,CASSSTGGAYEQYF
.,TRBJ1-2,.,TRBV10-3,TGTGCCATCAGCGACGGGACGGGTTATGGCTACACCTTC,CAISDGTGYGYTF
TRBD1,TRBJ2-7,.,TRBV18,TGTGCCAGCTCACCGTTGGGACAGGGCTACGAGCAGTACTTC,CASSPLGQGYEQYF
.,TRBJ2-5,.,TRBV21-1,TGTGCCAGCAGCACCAGAGCAAGGTACCAAGAGACCCAGTACTTC,CASSTRARYQETQYF
.,TRBJ2-2,.,TRBV5-4,TGTGCCAGCAGCTTGATAGGACATCGAGTCACCGGGGAGCTGTTTTTT,CASSLIGHRVTGELFF
.,TRBJ1-4,once,TRBV18,TGTGCCAGCTCACCTAATCAGGGCGGGGGAAATGAAAAACTGTTTTTT,CASSPNQGGGNEKLFF
TRBD1,TRBJ1-4,.,TRBV11-2,TGTGCCAGCAGCTTAAGCAGGGGGAATGAAAAACTGTTTTTT,CASSLSRGNEKLFF
.,TRBJ2-7,.,TRBV2,TGTGCCAGCAGCTTCAGCTCCTACGAGCAGTACTTC,CASSFSSYEQYF
.,TRBJ2-3,.,TRBV28,TGTGCCAGCAAAAGCGGCGCTAGCACAGATACGCAGTATTTT,CASKSGASTDTQYF
TRBD1,TRBJ1-2,.,TRBV19,TGTGCCAGTACCCCAGGACAGGGGAGAGGTTATGGCTACACCTTC,CASTPGQGRGYGYTF
.,TRBJ1-6,.,TRBV27,TGTGCCACCAAACCGGACCAGGCCTATAATTCACCCCTCCACTTT,CATKPDQAYNSPLHF
.,TRBJ2-3,.,TRBV9,TGTGCCAGCAGCGTAGGATGGCGGCAGGATTACACAGATACGCAGTATTTT,CASSVGWRQDYTDTQYF
TRBD2,TRBJ2-3,.,TRBV7-9,TGTGCCAGCCTTACTAGCGGGAGCCAAACAGATACGCAGTATTTT,CASLTSGSQTDTQYF
.,TRBJ2-5,.,TRBV21-1,TGTGCCAGCAGCGGGGGACAGGGGCGGGAAGAGACCCAGTACTTC,CASSGGQGREETQYF
TRBD1,TRBJ2-3,.,TRBV5-1,TGCGCCAGCAGCTTCGACAGGGTTTCGGCAGATACGCAGTATTTT,CASSFDRVSADTQYF
TRBD2,TRBJ2-3,.,TRBV9,TGTGCCAGCAGCCCCCATAGCGGGGGTAGAAGCACAGATACGCAGTATTTT,CASSPHSGGRSTDTQYF
.,TRBJ1-1,.,TRBV5-5,TGTGCCAGCAGCGCGATATTGGGGACTGAAGCTTTCTTT,CASSAILGTEAFF
TRBD1,TRBJ1-2,.,TRBV19,TGTGCCAGTAGCCTCCCACAGGGGTTTGGCTACACCTTC,CASSLPQGFGYTF
.,TRBJ1-5,.,TRBV28,TGTGCCAGCAGCTCTCCTCAGGTTAGCAATCAGCCCCAGCATTTT,CASSSPQVSNQPQHF
.,TRBJ2-2,.,TRBV7-2,TGTGCCAGCAGCTTATTTGCAGGGATCGGGGAGCTGTTTTTT,CASSLFAGIGELFF
.,TRBJ2-7,.,TRBV18,TGTGCCAGCTCACCACCGGGCCCCTATCACGAGCAGTACTTC,CASSPPGPYHEQYF
.,TRBJ1-2,few,TRBV9,TGTGCCAGCAGCGTCGGGGATGGAGGCCGAGTCTATGGCTACACCTTC,CASSVGDGGRVYGYTF
.,TRBJ1-3,.,TRBV11-2,TGTGCCAGCAGCAGAGGGGACTCTGGAAACACCATATATTTT,CASSRGDSGNTIYF
TRBD2,TRBJ2-1,.,TRBV6-5,TGTGCCAGCAGTTACATCCTAGCGGGAGGGAGTGAGCAGTTCTTC,CASSYILAGGSEQFF
.,TRBJ2-6,.,TRBV9,TGTGCCAGCAGCGTAGGGGTTCTTGCAGGGGCCAACGTCCTGACTTTC,CASSVGVLAGANVLTF
.,TRBJ1-4,.,TRBV28,TGTGCCAGCAGCCCGCCTGTCCGGGCAACTAATGAAAAACTGTTTTTT,CASSPPVRATNEKLFF
.,TRBJ2-7,.,TRBV7-6,TGTGCCAGCAGCTCCGGGACATCCAGCTCCTACGAGCAGTACTTC,CASSSGTSSSYEQYF
TRBD1,TRBJ1-5,.,TRBV10-3,TGTGCCATCAGTGGGGGACAGGGGGCGTATCAGCCCCAGCATTTT,CAISGGQGAYQPQHF
TRBD2,TRBJ2-5,once,TRBV27,TGTGCCACCAAACCCGGGACTAGGAGAGAAGAGACCCAGTACTTC,CATKPGTRREETQYF
TRBD1,TRBJ2-7,.,TRBV28,TGTGCCAGCAGTCCGCTCGGACAGGGGCGGAACGAGCAGTACTTC,CASSPLGQGRNEQYF
.,TRBJ1-1,.,TRBV28,TGTGCCACCGGAGGCGACAGGGAAGCTTTCTTT,CATGGDREAFF
.,TRBJ1-1,.,TRBV2,TGTGCCAGCAGTGAATCGGCAGTATTCCCTCTAGGAGGCACTGAAGCTTTCTTT,CASSESAVFPLGGTEAFF
.,TRBJ1-4,.,TRBV19,TGTGCCAGTAGACGACAGGCAGAAAAACTGTTTTTT,CASRRQAEKLFF
TRBD1,TRBJ2-7,once,TRBV2,TGTGCCAGCAGCAGGGACAGGGGCTCCTACGAGCAGTACTTC,CASSRDRGSYEQYF
TRBD2,TRBJ2-5,.,TRBV4-2,TGTGCCAGCAGCCAAGATCGGCTAGCGGGGGGGCCAAAGACCCAGTACTTC,CASSQDRLAGGPKTQYF
TRBD1,TRBJ2-7,.,TRBV30,TGTGCCTGGACAGGGGGTTCGTTCGAGCAGTACTTC,CAWTGGSFEQYF
.,TRBJ1-1,.,TRBV2,TGTGCCAGCAGTGTCGACCGTTTCATGAACACTGAAGCTTTCTTT,CASSVDRFMNTEAFF
.,TRBJ1-4,.,TRBV7-2,TGTGCCAGCAGCAGCCAGGGTCAGAATGAAAAACTGTTTTTT,CASSSQGQNEKLFF
.,TRBJ1-5,.,TRBV28,TGTGCCAGCATTAGGGACGGGTCTCAGCCCCAGCATTTT,CASIRDGSQPQHF
.,TRBJ2-1,once,TRBV11-3,TGTGCCAGCAGTTCTCCGGGACCACTTTATTACAATGAGCAGTTCTTC,CASSSPGPLYYNEQFF